This T cell receptor beta chain was recovered during a study of T-cell reconstitution after alpha-beta-depleted transplantation in children. Points from the study as a whole: Several hundred expanded graft clones reportedly were the source of alpha-beta T cells about two months after transplant. Newly generated T cells supplied most T-cell counts and diversity one year post-transplant.

Germline CDR1 is MDHEN and CDR2 is SYDVKM. V lost 7 bases, J lost 9 bases, and 13 bases lay in between. The CDR3 runs to 12 residues. Regarding this clonotype: Its antigen is not identified.

Library preparation (for TCRbeta) was performed with unique molecular identifiers. TCRdb reprocessed the PCR reads via MiXCR and lists one record per CDR3 protein. The sample contains just over 950,000 distinct CDR3 sequences, about 26% of which appear only once. The V gene is TRBV28, the J gene TRBJ1-5; D may be TRBD1 (6 bases). The receptor comes from a boy younger than two who had a stem cell transplant for SCID, so the T cells may come from the graft donor. Here the sequenced sample was PBMCs, mostly from graft donor cells, taken 360 days after TCRalphabeta/CD19-depleted stem cell transplant. The CDR3 nucleotides are TGTGCCAGCAAGGGGGGGTCGAGGCCCCAGCATTTT. Residues: CASKGGSRPQHF.